This record looks at one T cell receptor (beta chain) sequence and its context. This entry is derived from a study of control samples from healthy donors and cancer patients. The repertoire was sequenced with immunoSEQ multiplex PCR; TCRdb's copy has only in-frame clones and lacks some. This table has approximately 100,000 clones, around 85% appearing once. V was trimmed by 4 bases and J by 7 bases, leaving 11 bases between them. In germline, CDR1 is SGHDN, CDR2 FVKESK. This CDR3 spans 14 amino acids. V and J are TRBV14 and TRBJ1-6; D not certain. Specimen: PBMCs. The receptor was isolated from a man aged 70 or older with lung cancer. CDR3 in DNA: TGTGCCAGCAGCCTCAATGGACGGAATTCACCCCTCCACTTT. Amino acid sequence: CASSLNGRNSPLHF.